A selection of T cell receptor beta chains follows, all from one sample in a study of CD8 T cells in Susac syndrome. TCRdb reprocessed the immunoSEQ multiplex PCR reads via MiXCR and lists one record per CDR3 protein. There are 130,000 or so distinct CDR3 sequences in the sample; about 95% occur only once, and approximately 0.11% lies in the top ten. Material: CD4+ T cells from PBMCs. The receptors derive from a human donor with multiple sclerosis. Each CDR3 is given with its conserved first and last residue. A D gene is named only where the DNA matches it firmly. The size of a clone is reported for some rows only, either as once, few or many, or as a class for expanded clones.

clone_size	d_call	v_call	j_call	cdr3_aa	cdr3_nt
NA	TRBD1	TRBV28	TRBJ2-5	CASSPHRQGAETQYF	TGTGCCAGCAGTCCCCATCGACAGGGGGCTGAGACCCAGTACTTC
NA	NA	TRBV15	TRBJ1-1	CATSRDGQYGTEAFF	TGTGCCACCAGCAGAGATGGACAGTACGGCACTGAAGCTTTCTTT
NA	NA	TRBV30	TRBJ1-1	CAWNPGGAMNTEAFF	TGTGCCTGGAACCCGGGAGGAGCCATGAACACTGAAGCTTTCTTT
NA	NA	TRBV20-1	TRBJ2-7	CSAGSGPYYEQYF	TGCAGTGCAGGGTCGGGACCCTACTACGAGCAGTACTTC
once	NA	TRBV20-1	TRBJ1-1	CSASGVPGTEAFF	TGCAGTGCCAGCGGGGTCCCGGGCACTGAAGCTTTCTTT
NA	TRBD2	TRBV30	TRBJ2-5	CAWGSGDTETQYF	TGTGCCTGGGGTAGCGGGGACACAGAGACCCAGTACTTC
once	NA	TRBV2	TRBJ2-7	CASRNGSEYF	TGTGCCAGCAGGAACGGGAGTGAGTACTTC
NA	NA	TRBV29-1	TRBJ2-1	CSVEDRGSIDEQFF	TGCAGCGTTGAAGATCGTGGCAGTATCGATGAGCAGTTCTTC
NA	TRBD1	TRBV6-6	TRBJ2-7	CASSLDRDRSYEQYF	TGTGCCAGCAGTTTGGATCGGGACAGATCCTACGAGCAGTACTTC
NA	TRBD1	TRBV5-4	TRBJ2-1	CASSLEGTGEYEQFF	TGTGCCAGCAGCTTGGAGGGGACAGGGGAATATGAGCAGTTCTTC
NA	NA	TRBV4-2	TRBJ2-1	CASSQDPRRLDESF	TGTGCCAGCAGCCAAGATCCGCGCCGACTAGACGAGTCCTTC
NA	NA	TRBV28	TRBJ2-3	CASSLPSTDTQYF	TGTGCCAGCAGTTTACCAAGCACAGATACGCAGTATTTT
NA	TRBD1	TRBV9	TRBJ2-3	CASSYRGQVTDTQYF	TGTGCCAGCAGCTACCGCGGACAGGTAACAGATACGCAGTATTTT
NA	NA	TRBV9	TRBJ2-6	CASSVANPGANVLTF	TGTGCCAGCAGCGTAGCTAATCCTGGGGCCAACGTCCTGACTTTC
NA	TRBD1	TRBV20-1	TRBJ1-1	CSARLGTANTEAFF	TGCAGTGCTAGACTCGGGACAGCGAACACTGAAGCTTTCTTT
NA	TRBD1	TRBV7-2	TRBJ1-5	CASSLLGQGANQPQHF	TGTGCCAGCAGCTTACTGGGACAGGGGGCGAATCAGCCCCAGCATTTT
once	NA	TRBV29-1	TRBJ2-6	CSVEGLGGNSGANVLTF	TGCAGCGTTGAGGGGTTAGGCGGAAACTCTGGGGCCAACGTCCTGACTTTC
NA	NA	TRBV5-6	TRBJ1-6	CASSLKGSPLHF	TGTGCCAGCAGCTTAAAAGGGTCACCCCTCCACTTT
NA	TRBD2	TRBV7-9	TRBJ2-1	CASNRGLAEYNEQFF	TGTGCCAGCAATAGAGGACTAGCGGAGTACAATGAGCAGTTCTTC
NA	NA	TRBV20-1	TRBJ1-5	CSAGTSGNQPQHF	TGCAGTGCTGGCACCTCGGGCAATCAGCCCCAGCATTTT
few	NA	TRBV7-8	TRBJ2-7	CASSPGGTYEQYF	TGTGCCAGCAGCCCGGGGGGCACGTACGAGCAGTACTTC
once	NA	TRBV20-1	TRBJ1-4	CSARLGANEKLFF	TGCAGTGCTAGATTAGGGGCTAATGAAAAACTGTTTTTT
NA	NA	TRBV6-6	TRBJ1-1	CASSHEINTEAFF	TGTGCCAGCAGCCACGAAATTAACACTGAAGCTTTCTTT
NA	TRBD1	TRBV12-3/TRBV12-4	TRBJ1-5	CASSRTGGYQPQHF	TGTGCCAGCAGCAGGACAGGGGGCTATCAGCCCCAGCATTTT
few	NA	TRBV9	TRBJ2-2	CASSVDGTGELFF	TGTGCCAGCAGCGTCGACGGCACCGGGGAGCTGTTTTTT
NA	NA	TRBV19	TRBJ1-1	CASSEQGGERTEAFF	TGTGCCAGTAGTGAACAGGGAGGAGAGAGAACTGAAGCTTTCTTT
NA	TRBD1	TRBV14	TRBJ2-3	CASSRGQITSTDTQYF	TGTGCCAGCAGCCGGGGACAGATCACTAGCACAGATACGCAGTATTTT
NA	TRBD2	TRBV3-1	TRBJ2-1	CASSEGLGSYNEQFF	TGTGCCAGCAGCGAGGGACTAGGCTCTTACAATGAGCAGTTCTTC
NA	NA	TRBV29-1	TRBJ2-5	CSVGTGLVETQYF	TGCAGCGTTGGTACAGGCTTGGTAGAGACCCAGTACTTC